Below, 21 T cell receptor beta chains from the same sample are listed, as sequenced in a study of blood T cell repertoires in COVID-19. This table comes from immunoSEQ multiplex PCR, and its TCRdb copy is limited to in-frame clones, with some not included. The sample holds about 270,000 clones, roughly 90% seen once. What was sequenced was peripheral blood. The receptor source for this set is a woman aged 25 to 39 with COVID-19, enrolled during active disease.

In its sample, this clone was seen once. This chain joins TRBV24-1 and TRBJ1-2, with D possibly being TRBD1 (5 bases). Germline V gene sequence: CDR1 KGHDR, CDR2 SFDVKD. The V end lost 4 bases, the J end lost 8 bases, and 22 bases lay between the germline ends. This CDR3 is 16 amino acids long. The CDR3 here is CATSEPHGTLPLGYTF. The DNA for the CDR3 is TGTGCCACCAGTGAGCCCCACGGGACTCTCCCCCTAGGCTACACCTTC.

V usage is TRBV4-1 and J usage is TRBJ2-3; tentative D call: TRBD2 (6 bases). V was pared by 2 bases and J by 5 bases, with 8 bases between. CDR1 is MGHRA and CDR2 is YSYEKL in the germline V gene. The CDR3 sequence is 13 residues long. The CDR3 nucleotides are TGCGCCAGCAGCCAACCCGGGGGAGATACGCAGTATTTT. The encoded protein is CASSQPGGDTQYF.

The chain employs TRBV7-6 and TRBJ1-1; 7 bases are a match to TRBD1. Germline CDR1 is SGHVS and CDR2 is FNYEAQ. The V and J ends lost 3 bases and 10 bases, in that order; junction bases with no gene match: 5. The CDR3 totals 12 residues. The CDR3 nucleotides read TGTGCCAGCAGCTTTGAGGGGGCGAGAGCTTTCTTT. It translates to CASSFEGARAFF.

The gene calls are TRBV11-2 and TRBJ1-2, with 7 bases fitting TRBD1. Unmatched junction bases numbered 9, after V lost 6 bases and J lost 5 bases. This CDR3 comprises 14 residues. Germline CDR1 reads SGHAT; CDR2 reads FQNNGV. Here the CDR3 DNA reads TGTGCCAGCAGTTCATACCGGGACAGTTATGGCTACACCTTC. Its protein product is CASSSYRDSYGYTF.

The rearrangement joins TRBV7-2 to TRBJ2-7; TRBD2 matches at 8 bases. The CDR3 length is 16 residues. In germline, CDR1 is SGHTA, CDR2 FQGNSA. The trim removed 2 bases at V and 4 bases at J, leaving 10 bases unmatched. The CDR3 sequence: CASSLSRGGGLYEQYF. The CDR3 nucleotides are TGTGCCAGCAGCTTATCCCGGGGGGGCGGATTGTACGAGCAGTACTTC.

The chain couples TRBV6-1 to TRBJ1-2; tentative D call: TRBD1 (5 bases). V shed 4 bases and J shed 0 bases, with 9 bases lying between them. CDR1 MNHNS and CDR2 SASEGT come from the germline V gene. This CDR3 has 14 amino acids. CDR3 DNA sequence: TGTGCCAGCAGTGGGGGCCTCGCTAACTATGGCTACACCTTC. This translates into CASSGGLANYGYTF.

The gene calls are TRBV9 and TRBJ2-2; 8 bases line up with TRBD1. CDR1 and CDR2 (germline): SGDLS, YYNGEE. The CDR3 has 18 residues. V shed 4 bases, J shed 0 bases, and the junction held 11 bases outside the gene matches. CDR3 sequence: CASSPPTGVVANTGELFF. For the CDR3, the DNA is TGTGCCAGCAGCCCCCCGACAGGGGTGGTCGCGAACACCGGGGAGCTGTTTTTT.

The chain employs TRBV6-5 and TRBJ2-1; TRBD2 matches 7 bases. V lost 7 bases, J lost 5 bases, and 5 bases stayed unmatched. The germline V gene has CDR1 MNHEY and CDR2 SVGAGI. CDR3 length equals 13 residues. Here the CDR3 reads CASKRGVHNEQFF. The CDR3, as DNA: TGTGCCAGCAAGCGGGGCGTCCACAATGAGCAGTTCTTC.

This clone is a singleton in its sample. This rearrangement joins TRBV5-1 to TRBJ2-5; 10 bases agree with TRBD2. The length of the CDR3 is 13 residues. Germline values: CDR1 SGHRS, CDR2 YFSETQ. With 10 bases clipped from V and 5 bases from J, the junction kept 8 bases outside the gene matches. This chain's CDR3 is CAATLTSGETQYF. The CDR3 nucleotides read TGCGCCGCAACCTTGACTAGCGGGGAGACCCAGTACTTC. The full variable domain, with the rest looked up from reference TRBV5-1 and TRBJ2-5, is KAGVTQTPRYLIKTRGQQVTLSCSPISGHRSVSWYQQTPGQGLQFLFEYFSETQRNKGNFPGRFSGRQFSNSRSEMNVSTLELGDSALYLCAATLTSGETQYFGPGTRLLVL.

V usage is TRBV4-1 and J usage is TRBJ2-5, with a tentative D call TRBD1 (5 bases). This CDR3 is built from 14 residues. Germline V CDR1 and CDR2: MGHRA, YSYEKL. The V end lost 3 bases, the J end lost 5 bases, and 13 bases lay between the germline ends. CDR3 loop: CASSQETVRETQYF. DNA for the CDR3: TGCGCCAGCAGCCAGGAGACAGTGAGGGAGACCCAGTACTTC.

This chain connects TRBV3-1 (or the pseudogene TRBV3-2) to TRBJ1-1; D is undetermined. V was trimmed by 2 bases and J by 6 bases, leaving 19 bases between them. This CDR3 spans 16 amino acids. Per germline, CDR1 LGHDT and CDR2 YNNKEL (reference sequence). The CDR3 DNA sequence: TGTGCCAGCAGCCAATATAGAACGAGGGTTGGGGCTGAAGCTTTCTTT. It encodes CASSQYRTRVGAEAFF.

This clone was observed once. The chain recombines TRBV10-1 with TRBJ2-3; 10 nucleotides agree with TRBD2. In germline, CDR1 is WNHNN, CDR2 SYGVQD (reference sequence). The CDR3 is made up of 17 amino acids. V was pared by 2 bases and J by 1 base, with 6 bases of the junction left unmatched. The CDR3 DNA reads as TGCGCCAGCAGTGAGAACATTCTAGCGGGGGGCACAGATACGCAGTATTTT. Amino acid sequence: CASSENILAGGTDTQYF.

Of note for this clone: At one of its ends the junction is not consistent with the germline gene, which may arise from a read error. The chain has TRBV10-1 and TRBJ1-1; 9 nucleotides match TRBD1. Germline V lookup: CDR1 WNHNN, CDR2 SYGVQD (reference sequence). The CDR3 consists of 13 residues. The CDR3 DNA sequence: TGCGCCAGCTCTCCGGGACAGGGTACTGCAGCTTTCTTT. Translation gives CASSPGQGTAAFF.

V and J are TRBV9 and TRBJ2-3; possible D gene TRBD1, 5 bases. The CDR3 spans 10 residues. CDR1 is SGDLS, CDR2 YYNGEE, per germline. Deletions cut 3 bases from V and 11 bases from J, with 7 bases between. The CDR3 region has the DNA TGTGCCAGCAGCGGGGGCCAGCAGTATTTT. Its protein product is CASSGGQQYF.

The chain uses TRBV30 and TRBJ2-2, with a possible D match to TRBD2 (6 bases). The V end was cut by 1 base, the J end by 10 bases, with 13 bases between. The CDR3 has 13 residues. Germline loops: CDR1 GTSNPN, CDR2 SVGIG (reference sequence). The CDR3 sequence: CAWSGTGVLELFF. CDR3 coding DNA: TGTGCCTGGAGTGGCACGGGAGTGCTGGAGCTGTTTTTT.

The chain employs TRBV2 and TRBJ2-5; TRBD1 agrees at 8 bases. V trimming: 8 bases; J trimming: 0 bases; junction bases outside the gene matches: 8. Per the germline V gene, CDR1 is SNHLY and CDR2 is FYNNEI. This CDR3 spans 15 amino acids. The CDR3 DNA reads as TGTGCCAGCGATTTAGGGACAGGCTACCAAGAGACCCAGTACTTC. Protein product: CASDLGTGYQETQYF.

The genes are TRBV16 and TRBJ1-1; 7 nucleotides line up with TRBD1. The CDR3 runs 13 residues. Unmatched junction bases numbered 8, after V lost 3 bases and J lost 10 bases. Germline assignment: CDR1 KGHSY and CDR2 FQNENV. CDR3 residues: CASSQPTGTVAFF. In nucleotides, the CDR3 is TGTGCCAGCAGCCAGCCCACAGGGACAGTAGCTTTCTTT. Full variable domain (missing parts from reference TRBV16 and TRBJ1-1): GEEVAQTPKHLVRGEGQKAKLYCAPIKGHSYVFWYQQVLKNEFKFLISFQNENVFDETGMPKERFSAKCLPNSPCSLEIQATKLEDSAVYFCASSQPTGTVAFFGQGTRLTVV.

The chain uses TRBV6-5 and TRBJ2-7; TRBD1 aligns across 9 bases. V gave up 4 bases and J gave up 2 bases; unmatched junction bases: 9. In germline, CDR1 is MNHEY, CDR2 SVGAGI. The CDR3 covers 16 residues. The CDR3 spells CASSFQPGQGPYEQYF. Written as DNA, the CDR3 is TGTGCCAGCAGTTTCCAACCGGGACAGGGACCCTACGAGCAGTACTTC.

The chain couples TRBV6-1 to TRBJ1-5, with 10 bases identical to TRBD1. V lost 4 bases, J lost 1 base, and 7 bases stayed unmatched. The CDR3 is 17 residues long. Germline V gene sequence: CDR1 MNHNS, CDR2 SASEGT. CDR3 sequence reads: CASSGDRGQESNQPQHF. CDR3 DNA sequence: TGTGCCAGCAGTGGGGACAGGGGCCAGGAGAGCAATCAGCCCCAGCATTTT.

This chain joins TRBV7-8 and TRBJ2-7; D is perhaps TRBD1 (7 bases). CDR1 and CDR2 from the germline V gene are SGHVS and FQNEAQ. The CDR3 loop spans 15 amino acids. The ends were cut back, 5 bases at V and 2 bases at J, with 16 bases in the middle. The CDR3 region is CASSPRRGVTYEQYF. The CDR3 DNA sequence: TGTGCCAGCAGCCCCCGCAGGGGGGTTACCTACGAGCAGTACTTC.

The chain joins TRBV15 to TRBJ2-1; unclear D gene. Trimming cost V 5 bases and J 8 bases, with 16 bases left between them. The CDR3 consists of 14 residues. Germline CDR1 is LNHNV and CDR2 is YYDKDF (reference sequence). The CDR3 DNA sequence: TGTGCCACCAGCCGTTGGGCCCGGAATGATGAGCAGTTCTTC. As protein: CATSRWARNDEQFF.